The entry that follows covers one T cell receptor (beta chain) sequence. Its specific antigen is unknown. Nothing much larger sits one base from this clone, and base qualities are not available. Sequencer: Illumina HiSeq 2000. Multiplex PCR amplification was used to build the TCR beta chain libraries. High-throughput sequencing was used to analyze the amplified TCR beta chain products. TCRdb reran the public reads through fastp at Q25 and MiXCR, keeping productive beta chains. Each entry merges the rows of one CDR3 protein and shows their most common DNA and genes. In all, the sample holds nearly 200,000 distinct CDR3 sequences, and roughly 29% of those were seen once. The ten biggest clones cover approximately 4.5% of the sample. Lymph node samples were obtained from the axillary draining lymph nodes of breast cancer patients. The CDR1 and CDR2 encoded by the germline V gene are MNHNS and SASEGT. Including the terminal cysteine and phenylalanine, the CDR3 comprises 16 residues. Of the read, only the CDR3 DNA is kept; its 48 bases are in frame from base 1. The junction shows trimming of 7 bases on V and 4 bases on J, plus 20 bases between the germline ends.

The sample comes from a study of breast tumors, draining lymph nodes, adjacent tissues (dated by TCRdb to 2016 to 2018). About the investigation overall: TCR beta repertoires were compared across tumor, adjacent nontumor tissue and axillary lymph nodes obtained from breast cancer patients. In human breast cancer, the study set out to evaluate how tumor, surrounding tissue and draining lymph node repertoires relate to one another and whether T cells may move between these sites. On the study overall, not on this receptor specifically: Rather than being directly demonstrated, the conclusion that tumor T cells originate in lymph nodes was presented as consistent with a hypothesis. The similarity between tumor and nontumor tissue repertoires was significantly greater in luminal-like breast cancer than in basal-like breast cancer. Tumor T-cell repertoires showed less diversity than lymph node repertoires and more diversity than nontumor tissue repertoires, and tumor T-cell repertoires showed preferential V and J gene usage. The data were considered consistent with most tumor T cells being derived from the lymph node and subsequently expanding within tumor tissue.

Here the chain combines TRBV6-1 and TRBJ2-1; a tentative D match to TRBD2 spans 6 bases. The origin of this receptor is a female donor with breast cancer. Some clones in this sample may be carry-over from other donors' samples. Sample: axillary lymph node tissue. The DNA is as follows: TGTGCCAGCACCCCCGTTGGGACTTTAAGTTACAATGAGCAGTTCTTC. Its translation is CASTPVGTLSYNEQFF.